This T cell receptor beta chain was captured by sequencing in a study of cytomegalovirus exposure and HLA in healthy donors. Overall study: The study placed about 81% of its 398 genotyped donors in the Caucasian-associated ancestry cluster.

Study outcomes and limitations: When analyzed later, a missense DCLRE1C variant was found to be linked to TCR beta V- and J-gene trimming. Apart from CMV serostatus, no immune exposure information was available. Rare TCR sequences predominated, though certain public TCRs were found in many donors.

About this clone itself: Its antigen is unknown.

There are 16 residues in the CDR3. Per the germline V gene, CDR1 is MDHEN and CDR2 is SYDVKM. With 2 bases clipped from V and 11 bases from J, the junction kept 12 bases outside the gene matches. In the PCR, 60 Vbeta and 13 Jbeta primers were used. Libraries were prepared by immunoSEQ multiplex PCR; TCRdb keeps only in-frame clonotypes and omits some of them. The sample holds under 150,000 clones, over 70% seen once. Sequenced input: PBMCs. The V gene is TRBV28, the J gene TRBJ1-6, with 7 nucleotides matching TRBD1. The clonotype comes from a woman aged 18 to 35 in good health and CMV-seronegative. The CDR3 coding sequence is TGTGCCAGCAGTTTAAGGGGACAGCCCGGAGTGGCACCCCTCCACTTT. Translating it yields CASSLRGQPGVAPLHF.